A single sample is the source of the 8 T cell receptor beta chains below, sequenced in a study of human T cells and chemical hapten exposure. This sample's time point: pre-sensitization, week 0. Indicated treatment: therapeutic diphenylcyclopropenone sensitization with weekly scalp DPC. Each CDR3 protein is one row after TCRdb ran MiXCR on the RACE reads. The top ten clones hold around 3% of a sample with about 120,000 distinct CDR3 sequences, approximately 13% of them seen once. Here the sequenced sample was whole blood, taken in connection with sensitization to the hapten diphenylcyclopropenone (DPC). The receptors were gathered from a woman aged 18-29 years with alopecia areata. Some clones in this sample may be carry-over from other donors' samples.

This clonotype occurred many times. The chain joins TRBV7-9 to TRBJ2-1; maybe TRBD2 (5 bases). Between the trimmed V and J ends, which lost 1 base and 6 bases, there was a span of 13 bases. Germline V gene sequence: CDR1 SEHNR, CDR2 FQNEAQ (reference sequence). The CDR3 extends over 15 amino acids. CDR3 protein: CASSLGSSEGNEQFF. DNA of the CDR3: TGTGCCAGCAGCTTAGGCTCTTCCGAGGGCAATGAGCAGTTCTTC.

The chain employs TRBV12-3 or TRBV12-4 and TRBJ1-1; 7 bases are shared with TRBD1. The CDR3 spans 13 residues. J gave up 7 bases and V 8 bases, and 10 bases lay outside the gene matches. The CDR3 region is CASGVTGVNEAFF. CDR3 bases: TGTGCCAGCGGAGTCACAGGGGTTAATGAAGCTTTCTTT.

This rearrangement joins TRBV2 to TRBJ1-1; no definite D call. Trimming shortened V by 8 bases and J by 4 bases, and 14 bases separated the two germline ends. Germline V gives CDR1 SNHLY, CDR2 FYNNEI. The CDR3 has 13 amino acids. CDR3 residues: CASRRNWGTEAFF. The CDR3 DNA is TGTGCCAGCCGCCGGAATTGGGGCACTGAAGCTTTCTTT.

The rearrangement uses TRBV20-1 and TRBJ2-7; 10 nucleotides align to TRBD1. The CDR3 covers 14 residues. Per the germline V gene, CDR1 is DFQATT and CDR2 is SNEGSKA (reference sequence). The V segment lost 5 bases and the J segment 3 bases; nucleotides outside the gene matches: 7. The CDR3 loop reads CSADRGDRGYEQYF. For the CDR3, the DNA is TGCAGTGCTGATCGGGGGGACAGGGGCTACGAGCAGTACTTC.

This clonotype was recorded at least ten times. The chain employs TRBV25-1 and TRBJ1-6, with 11 bases identical to TRBD1. V trimming: 6 bases; J trimming: 6 bases; junction bases outside the gene matches: 1. The CDR3 has 14 amino acids. The germline gives CDR1 MGHDK, CDR2 SYGVNS. CDR3 sequence: CASSGTGGNSPLHF. For the CDR3, the DNA is TGTGCCAGCAGCGGGACAGGGGGTAATTCACCCCTCCACTTT.

This clonotype has just a few counts. This chain links TRBV28 with TRBJ1-4; possibly TRBD1 for D (5 bases). In germline, CDR1 is MDHEN, CDR2 SYDVKM. V was pared by 8 bases and J by 4 bases, with 14 bases between. The CDR3 runs 14 residues. The DNA for the CDR3 is TGTGCCAGCTTGACAGCAAGGGGTAATGAAAAACTGTTTTTT. Protein: CASLTARGNEKLFF.

This clonotype was recorded many times. The V gene is TRBV7-6, the J gene TRBJ1-1, with 8 bases that match TRBD1. The CDR3 totals 15 residues. From germline, CDR1 is SGHVS and CDR2 FNYEAQ. The V gene end was trimmed by 5 bases and the J gene end by 4 bases; junction bases not matched to a gene: 9. CDR3 amino acids: CASSDSRGRVTEAFF. As DNA, the CDR3 is TGTGCCAGCAGCGATTCCAGGGGGCGGGTCACTGAAGCTTTCTTT.

The chain carries TRBV29-1 and TRBJ2-1; D is possibly TRBD1 (6 bases). With 3 bases removed from V and 5 bases from J, the gap between germline ends came to 11 bases. The CDR3 sequence is 13 residues long. CDR1 and CDR2 (germline): SQVTM, ANQGSEA. The chain's CDR3 is CSVDTGRDNEQFF. DNA of the CDR3: TGCAGCGTTGATACAGGGCGGGACAATGAGCAGTTCTTC.